A selection of T cell receptor beta chains follows, all from one sample in a study of shared clonotypes between healthy human individuals. Sequencing was performed with immunoSEQ multiplex PCR; in TCRdb, only in-frame clones are kept and a portion is missing. The sample yields around 550,000 clones, about 96% seen once. The source material was naive CD4+ T cells sorted from blood. These receptors all come from a woman aged 25 to 39 in good health. The CDR3 runs from the conserved cysteine through the conserved F or W. The D gene is left open where the match is weak.

CDR3 length | D gene | J gene | V gene | CDR3 protein
16 | TRBD1 | TRBJ2-2 | TRBV7-9 | CASSPPRGPDAGELFF
11 | . | TRBJ2-7 | TRBV28 | CASSRGGEQYF
16 | TRBD2 | TRBJ2-5 | TRBV5-1 | CASSLRLAGGGETQYF
20 | TRBD1 | TRBJ2-7 | TRBV2 | CASSEADKINLGQDSYEQYF
13 | TRBD1 | TRBJ1-1 | TRBV19 | CATEDRFNTEAFF
14 | . | . | TRBV28 | CASTSDKASNEQYF
15 | . | TRBJ1-3 | TRBV5-1 | CASSLDRGSGNTIYF
14 | TRBD1 | TRBJ1-3 | TRBV5-6 | CASSLLQGGNTIYF
14 | . | TRBJ2-7 | TRBV7-7 | CASSTSQTAYEQYF
15 | TRBD2 | TRBJ2-7 | TRBV5-6 | CASKSHGLAGYEQYF
13 | TRBD2 | TRBJ2-7 | TRBV5-1 | CASSIGLDYEQYF
19 | TRBD2 | TRBJ2-7 | TRBV7-6 | CASSAGTSGSRTAPYEQYF
16 | . | TRBJ2-7 | TRBV4-1 | CASSQETGGASYEQYF